The clone carrying this T cell receptor (beta chain) was seen ten or more times. Reasons for excluding patients were uncontrolled infection, other autoimmune disease, pregnancy or lactation. This specimen comes from a study of T cells in Graves' hyperthyroidism and ophthalmopathy. Turning to the study itself: Peripheral blood was secured at the point of initial diagnosis, before any treatment.

The J segment lost 2 bases and the V segment lost 5 bases, leaving 11 bases of the junction unmatched. The CDR3 covers 16 residues. CDR1 and CDR2 (germline): SGHVS, FQNEAQ. RNA transcripts served as the template for amplifying TCR beta CDR3 regions. The TCR CDR3 first-round RT-PCR relied on the HTBI primer set. MiXCR, applied by TCRdb to the multiplex PCR reads, yields one record per CDR3 protein. The data show around 270,000 distinct CDR3 sequences, roughly 19% seen once. The receptor was derived from a man aged 50-59 years with Graves' ophthalmopathy. Sequences were obtained from blood. The gene calls are TRBV7-8 and TRBJ2-5; 7 bases are shared with TRBD1. The CDR3 here is CASSHIAGTDQETQYF. CDR3 bases: TGTGCCAGCAGCCACATCGCTGGGACAGATCAAGAGACCCAGTACTTC.